What follows are 27 T cell receptor beta chains derived from one specimen sequenced in a study of cytomegalovirus exposure and HLA in healthy donors. The primer mix had 60 Vbeta and 13 Jbeta primers. This table comes from immunoSEQ multiplex PCR, and its TCRdb copy is limited to in-frame clones, with some not included. The sample yields some 150,000 clones, 75% seen once. The sample consisted of PBMCs. All receptors derive from a man younger than 40 in good health and CMV-seronegative.

J is TRBJ2-7 and V is TRBV4-2; 10 nucleotides match TRBD2. Looked up from germline, CDR1 is LGHNA and CDR2 is YNFKEQ. Trimming cost V 2 bases and J 2 bases; bases outside gene matches: 9. The CDR3 runs 17 residues. The chain's CDR3 is CASSQTASGGTTYEQYF. As DNA, the CDR3 is TGTGCCAGCAGCCAAACGGCTAGCGGGGGAACCACCTACGAGCAGTACTTC.

V usage is TRBV13 and J usage is TRBJ2-1; TRBD2 matches at 8 bases. The germline V gene encodes CDR1 PRHDT and CDR2 FYEKMQ (reference sequence). The CDR3 runs 15 residues. V lost 1 base, J lost 4 bases, and 3 bases stayed unmatched. CDR3 bases: TGTGCCAGCAGCTTAGAGGGACTAGTTTACAATGAGCAGTTCTTC. Protein sequence: CASSLEGLVYNEQFF.

The rearrangement uses TRBV6-1 and TRBJ2-1; 9 bases line up with TRBD2. The CDR3 has 16 amino acids. The germline V gene has CDR1 MNHNS and CDR2 SASEGT. The junction had 10 bases not matched to a gene; V was cut back by 3 bases and J by 7 bases. CDR3 in amino acids: CASSDWPSGTTNEQFF. CDR3 DNA sequence: TGTGCCAGCAGTGATTGGCCTAGCGGGACGACGAATGAGCAGTTCTTC.

The genes are TRBV19 and TRBJ1-5; D may be TRBD1 (5 bases). Trimming shortened V by 0 bases and J by 5 bases, and 11 bases separated the two germline ends. CDR3 length equals 15 residues. Germline loops: CDR1 LNHDA, CDR2 SQIVND (reference sequence). The CDR3 coding sequence is TGTGCCAGTAGTATAGATAGTGGGGGGTATCAGCCCCAGCATTTT. Protein product: CASSIDSGGYQPQHF.

This clone came up once. The V and J genes are TRBV11-3 and TRBJ2-7, with D possibly being TRBD2 (5 bases). Germline values: CDR1 SGHNT, CDR2 YENEEA. This CDR3 comprises 13 residues. The ends were cut back, 8 bases at V and 2 bases at J, with 13 bases in the middle. The CDR3 reads CASAEGRTYEQYF. CDR3 in DNA: TGTGCCAGCGCAGAGGGAAGGACCTACGAGCAGTACTTC.

The chain recombines TRBV7-3 with TRBJ2-2; D may be TRBD2 (7 bases). V was cut by 2 bases and J by 5 bases, with 15 bases left in between. CDR1 SGHTA and CDR2 FQGTGA come from the germline V gene. CDR3 length: 16 amino acids. CDR3 protein: CASSLGGALGTGELFF. CDR3 in DNA: TGTGCCAGCAGCTTAGGGGGGGCACTTGGAACCGGGGAGCTGTTTTTT.

This sequence joins TRBV6-1 and TRBJ1-5; D possibly corresponds to TRBD1 (5 bases). The V end lost 2 bases, the J end lost 6 bases, and 11 bases lay between the germline ends. Looked up from germline, CDR1 is MNHNS and CDR2 is SASEGT. This CDR3 region has 14 residues. The CDR3 nucleotides read TGTGCCAGCAGTGAACGGGCCGGGGGTCAGCCCCAGCATTTT. Encoded protein: CASSERAGGQPQHF.

The V and J genes are TRBV7-9 and TRBJ2-1; 9 bases align to TRBD2. Germline-derived CDR1 and CDR2 are SEHNR and FQNEAQ (reference sequence). Germline trimming cut 5 bases from V and 7 bases from J; bases unmatched to any gene: 12. The CDR3 is 16 residues long. CDR3 sequence (DNA): TGTGCCAGCAGCCCCGGGGGCGGGAGGGCCCTTAATGAGCAGTTCTTC. As protein: CASSPGGGRALNEQFF.

The J gene is TRBJ2-3, the V gene TRBV11-2, with TRBD1 matching over 7 bases. CDR3 length: 16 residues. Germline CDR1 and CDR2: SGHAT and FQNNGV. The J segment lost 5 bases and the V segment lost 5 bases, leaving 13 bases of the junction unmatched. DNA for the CDR3: TGTGCCAGCAGCCGCAGCAGAGGGACAGAAGGAGATACGCAGTATTTT. Protein: CASSRSRGTEGDTQYF.

The gene calls are TRBV21-1 and TRBJ1-4; the D call of TRBD1 is as the table states it, not checked on the DNA. TRBV21-1 is marked as a pseudogene. The CDR3 extends over 21 amino acids. The CDR3 here is CASSARFRDMMDQEANEKLFF. CDR3 DNA: TGTGCCAGCAGCGCCCGGTTTCGGGACATGATGGATCAAGAGGCTAATGAAAAACTGTTTTTT.

The chain joins TRBV7-8 to TRBJ1-1; 11 bases line up with TRBD1. CDR1 and CDR2 from the germline V gene are SGHVS and FQNEAQ. This CDR3 comprises 15 residues. V dropped 5 bases and J dropped 7; count of bases not matched to a gene: 9. The CDR3, as DNA: TGTGCCAGCAGCCCACGGACAGGGGGCTCGGGTGAAGCTTTCTTT. Encoded protein: CASSPRTGGSGEAFF.

This chain uses TRBV5-1 with TRBJ1-6, with no clear D. Germline-derived CDR1 and CDR2 are SGHRS and YFSETQ. Trimming removed 9 bases at V and 9 bases at J, with 19 bases between. CDR3 length equals 14 residues. The CDR3 coding sequence is TGCGCCATCTTAAAGAGGGCCCGGGGTTCACCCCTCCACTTT. Translating it yields CAILKRARGSPLHF.

The chain recombines TRBV9 with TRBJ2-3, with D possibly matching TRBD1 (5 bases). V dropped 0 bases and J dropped 6 bases, with 11 bases sitting between them. Germline CDR1 is SGDLS and CDR2 is YYNGEE. The CDR3 length is 14 residues. The CDR3 here is CASSVVGRVDTQYF. The CDR3 DNA reads TGTGCCAGCAGCGTAGTAGGCAGGGTCGATACGCAGTATTTT. Based on the CDR3 plus reference TRBV9 and TRBJ2-3, the full variable domain is DSGVTQTPKHLITATGQRVTLRCSPRSGDLSVYWYQQSLDQGLQFLIQYYNGEERAKGNILERFSAQQFPDLHSELNLSSLELGDSALYFCASSVVGRVDTQYFGPGTRLTVL.

This clone was picked up one time. This chain uses TRBV25-1 with TRBJ1-3; 8 nucleotides line up with TRBD1. V gave up 3 bases and J gave up 2 bases; unmatched junction bases: 6. The CDR3 loop spans 16 amino acids. Looked up from germline, CDR1 is MGHDK and CDR2 is SYGVNS. CDR3 amino acids: CASSDPGTGTGNTIYF. The CDR3 DNA reads TGTGCCAGCAGTGACCCCGGGACAGGAACTGGAAACACCATATATTTT.

This chain connects TRBV5-4 to TRBJ1-2; TRBD1 matches at 7 bases. The V segment lost 4 bases and the J segment 0 bases; nucleotides outside the gene matches: 3. Germline lookup yields CDR1 SGHNT and CDR2 YYREEE (reference sequence). This CDR3 is 14 amino acids long. The DNA for the CDR3 is TGTGCCAGCAGCCGGGACAGCTCTAACTATGGCTACACCTTC. Protein: CASSRDSSNYGYTF. Together with reference TRBV5-4 and TRBJ1-2, the CDR3 gives the full variable domain: ETGVTQSPTHLIKTRGQQVTLRCSSQSGHNTVSWYQQALGQGPQFIFQYYREEENGRGNFPPRFSGLQFPNYSSELNVNALELDDSALYLCASSRDSSNYGYTFGSGTRLTVV.

The chain employs TRBV5-1 and TRBJ2-7; D might be TRBD1 (5 bases). The CDR3 has 12 residues. Germline V gene sequence: CDR1 SGHRS, CDR2 YFSETQ. V was clipped by 0 bases and J by 6 bases, with 7 bases between them. CDR3 DNA sequence: TGCGCCAGCAGCTTGGACAGGCGCGAGCAGTACTTC. It is translated as CASSLDRREQYF.

The V call is TRBV4-1, the J call TRBJ1-5, with D unresolved. V was pared by 1 base and J by 2 bases, with 9 bases between. Germline lookup yields CDR1 MGHRA and CDR2 YSYEKL. The CDR3 runs 15 residues. CDR3 in DNA: TGCGCCAGCAGCCAAGGGAGCACCGGCAATCAGCCCCAGCATTTT. Translation: CASSQGSTGNQPQHF.

The table lists this clone with a few counts. The chain combines TRBV6-5 with TRBJ1-5; maybe TRBD1 (6 bases). The CDR3 sequence is 13 residues long. V was pared by 10 bases and J by 2 bases, with 12 bases between. Per germline, CDR1 MNHEY and CDR2 SVGAGI. The CDR3 DNA sequence: TGTGCCATCTCACAGGGCCGCAATCAGCCCCAGCATTTT. Encoded protein: CAISQGRNQPQHF.

The chain is built from TRBV7-9 and TRBJ2-2, with D possibly matching TRBD2 (5 bases). Germline lookup yields CDR1 SEHNR and CDR2 FQNEAQ (reference sequence). The CDR3 has 13 residues. The V and J ends lost 6 bases and 8 bases respectively, with 13 bases between them. CDR3 sequence reads: CASRDPSGGELFF. DNA for the CDR3: TGTGCCAGCAGAGACCCTTCGGGAGGGGAGCTGTTTTTT.

The sample holds one count of this clone. The V call is TRBV5-1, the J call TRBJ2-1, with 12 bases identical to TRBD1. Germline CDR1 is SGHRS and CDR2 is YFSETQ. The J segment lost 5 bases and the V segment lost 4 bases, leaving 13 bases of the junction unmatched. This CDR3 is 18 amino acids long. Written as DNA, the CDR3 is TGCGCCAGCAGCACCCCTCCCGGGACAGGGGGCGCAAACAATGAGCAGTTCTTC. It is translated as CASSTPPGTGGANNEQFF.

This chain uses TRBV7-8 with TRBJ2-1; TRBD1 is a possible D gene (6 bases). This CDR3 region has 14 residues. The V and J ends lost 1 base and 10 bases respectively, with 14 bases between them. The germline V gene has CDR1 SGHVS and CDR2 FQNEAQ. This chain's CDR3 is CASSLGYRDREQFF. CDR3 coding DNA: TGTGCCAGCAGCTTAGGTTACAGGGACCGGGAGCAGTTCTTC.

This chain joins TRBV28 and TRBJ1-2, with 8 nucleotides matching TRBD1. The V gene's germline CDR1 is MDHEN and CDR2 SYDVKM. The CDR3 runs to 17 residues. The V gene end was trimmed by 5 bases and the J gene end by 2 bases; junction bases not matched to a gene: 13. CDR3 in DNA: TGTGCCAGCAGTCGCCCTCCTTCGACAGGGGTAAACTATGGCTACACCTTC. The encoded protein is CASSRPPSTGVNYGYTF.

The CDR3 loop reads CASSVGLHNEQFF. The CDR3 nucleotides are TGTGCCAGCAGTGTGGGACTCCACAATGAGCAGTTCTTC. The chain has TRBV6-6 and TRBJ2-1; D might be TRBD2 (6 bases). Trimming left V 5 bases short and J 5 bases short, with 10 bases between. The CDR3 covers 13 residues. In germline, CDR1 is MNHNY, CDR2 SVGAGI (reference sequence).

This chain uses TRBV20-1 with TRBJ2-1; TRBD2 matches at 9 bases. CDR1 is DFQATT, CDR2 SNEGSKA, per germline (reference sequence). Unmatched junction bases numbered 4, after V lost 6 bases and J lost 13 bases. CDR3 size: 10 residues. CDR3 sequence: CSAVLAGQFF. CDR3 nucleotide sequence: TGCAGTGCGGTGCTAGCGGGACAGTTCTTC.

The chain has TRBV7-2 and TRBJ1-2; 7 positions agree with TRBD1. The CDR3 loop spans 13 amino acids. The germline CDR1 and CDR2 sequences are SGHTA and FQGNSA. V trimming: 4 bases; J trimming: 5 bases; junction bases outside the gene matches: 4. The CDR3 sequence: CASSSDRRYGYTF. In DNA form, the CDR3 reads TGTGCCAGCAGCTCGGACAGGAGATATGGCTACACCTTC. The whole variable domain, remainder taken from reference TRBV7-2 and TRBJ1-2, is GAGVSQSPSNKVTEKGKDVELRCDPISGHTALYWYRQSLGQGLEFLIYFQGNSAPDKSGLPSDRFSAERTGGSVSTLTIQRTQQEDSAVYLCASSSDRRYGYTFGSGTRLTVV.

V usage is TRBV5-1 and J usage is TRBJ2-5; 8 bases agree with TRBD2. The J call could be wrong; TRBJ2-7 is a better fit for the DNA end. Germline V gene data show CDR1 as SGHRS and CDR2 as YFSETQ. CDR3 size: 14 residues. The CDR3: CASAPRAGAPEQYF. DNA of the CDR3: TGCGCCAGCGCTCCACGAGCGGGAGCGCCCGAGCAGTACTTC.

This chain uses TRBV19 with TRBJ1-5; maybe TRBD1 (5 bases). CDR1 and CDR2 from the germline V gene are LNHDA and SQIVND (reference sequence). This CDR3 contains 14 residues. With 9 bases removed from V and 0 bases from J, the gap between germline ends came to 12 bases. The CDR3 region has the DNA TGTGCCAGGGAGACAGATTATAGCAATCAGCCCCAGCATTTT. Its protein product is CARETDYSNQPQHF. The variable domain in full, with the rest retrieved from reference TRBV19 and TRBJ1-5, is DGGITQSPKYLFRKEGQNVTLSCEQNLNHDAMYWYRQDPGQGLRLIYYSQIVNDFQKGDIAEGYSVSREKKESFPLTVTSAQKNPTAFYLCARETDYSNQPQHFGDGTRLSIL.